This entry describes one T cell receptor beta chain. The antigen it recognizes is unknown. No base quality values were provided; no much bigger clone lies one nucleotide off. The data belong to a study of PD-L1 blockade in urothelial cancer (TCRdb year 2017). Regarding the study in general: All patients started therapy in about 2014 and received atezolizumab 1,200 mg intravenously every 3 weeks. In the same patients who had TCR sequencing, pretreatment tumors also underwent whole exome sequencing and RNA sequencing. Blood samples were analyzed 3 weeks after the start of treatment (second dose) and 6 weeks after the start of treatment. Pretreatment blood TCR-seq was available for nearly 30 patients, at least one posttreatment blood collection was obtained for 24 patients, and tumor TCR-seq was available for 24 patients. Blood samples gave a median of about 130,000 T cells and 77,000 or so unique TCRs, with a median clonality of around 0.08. Durable clinical benefit was defined as a progression-free survival longer than 6 months, and TCR features were additionally tested against progression-free survival and overall survival. Pretreatment tumor samples, along with matched peripheral blood serially collected before and after atezolizumab treatment, were subjected to TCR sequencing. Roughly ten patients achieved durable clinical benefit and approximately 20 did not. Somatic, immune and clinical correlates of response to PD-L1 blockade with atezolizumab in urothelial cancer were the focus of an exploratory multi-omic analysis. An ECOG performance status of 0 or 1 was recorded for the patients, and 0 to 3 prior chemotherapy regimens had been received by the patients. About nine tenths of the roughly 29 patients were identified as males with urothelial cancer of bladder origin, and a prior smoking history was reported by 18 of 29 patients.

The sample's time point label, in plain terms: peripheral blood 6 weeks after treatment start. The cohort included under 35 patients with locally advanced or metastatic urothelial carcinoma who were treated at Memorial Sloan Kettering on a trial protocol. Peripheral blood mononuclear cells were collected pretreatment and during treatment, at between 1 and 8 total time points per patient. The Qiagen DNeasy Blood extraction kit was used to purify genomic DNA from total PBMCs and tumor samples. PBMCs were collected pretreatment and during treatment, and were isolated and stored as previously described. What the authors observed across the whole study: Among patients with durable benefit, tumor-associated TCR clones showed greater expansion in peripheral blood 3 weeks after treatment started (n of about 21, p = 0.022). Improved progression-free and overall survival was found to be associated with pretreatment peripheral blood TCR clonality below the median. Because the sample size was small (n ≈ 27) and many of the analyses were exploratory, the results are meant to be hypothesis-generating.

Synthetic TCR analog templates were spiked into each PCR to estimate absolute template abundance from read counts. TCRbeta CDR3 regions were amplified from genomic DNA with bias-controlled V and J gene primers using the immunoSEQ assay. Sequencing of rearranged TCRbeta segments was performed at approximately 20X coverage. The original methods were these. Clustering was used to correct sequencing errors, and CDR3s were annotated against IMGT to assign V, D and J genes. Downstream analyses used only productive TCRbeta rearrangements, leaving out any out-of-frame or stop-codon sequences. Clonality was calculated as one minus the Shannon entropy normalized by the log of the number of unique productive sequences. Clones differing between time points or between blood and tumor were identified using Fisher's exact test with Benjamini-Hochberg correction, with an adjusted p below 0.01 applied as the threshold. Drawn from immuneACCESS, this table holds only the in-frame rearrangements with V and J called that TCRdb kept. Clones are partly lost; checked studies trace under half to an unresolved V gene and leave the rest unexplained. V and J calls and clone size are as listed in that table; D and trimming were resolved from the DNA. The sample includes roughly 110,000 clones, with 75% to 95% observed a single time. The top ten clones comprise 3% to 4.5% of the sample.

V is pared back by 10 bases and J by 0 bases, with 16 bases lying between the germline termini. The germline V gene gives CDR1 as SGHTA and CDR2 as FQGNSA. Reading from cysteine to phenylalanine, the CDR3 counts 15 amino acids. The CDR3 DNA has 45 bases and is translated from base 1. This material consisted of PBMCs, taken around atezolizumab (anti-PD-L1) treatment. This TCR was sampled from a man in his 60s with urothelial cancer. The chain couples TRBV7-2 to TRBJ2-1; the D segment could be TRBD2, given 6 matching bases. The CDR3 protein is CATRGAASSYNEQFF. The nucleotides read TGTGCCACCCGCGGGGCGGCTAGCTCCTACAATGAGCAGTTCTTC.